The TCR beta chain described here comes from a study of radiation and T cells in renal cell carcinoma. General study results and limits: Pretreatment tumor biopsies were lacking, so baseline clonotypes are unknown. From baseline, blood top tumor clonotypes peaked at 2 weeks post-radiation.

TCRdb's copy holds only in-frame clones and misses some; the assay was immunoSEQ multiplex PCR. The table records fewer than 200,000 clones, 88% of them present only once. The sample's time point: blood 4 weeks post-SBRT, at nephrectomy. Treatment indicated: 15 Gy SBRT to primary tumor, nephrectomy 4 weeks later. The germline V gene has CDR1 SEHNR and CDR2 FQNEAQ (reference sequence). The CDR3 consists of 13 residues. The V and J ends lost 6 bases and 8 bases respectively, with 16 bases between them. This clone was recorded a few times. The antigen is unknown. This rearrangement joins TRBV7-9 to TRBJ1-1; D unclear. The sequence came from a woman aged 50 to 60 with renal cell carcinoma. Sequencing used blood, obtained from a patient whose treatment included radiotherapy and nephrectomy. This chain's CDR3 is CASRLRADTEAFF. The DNA of the CDR3 is TGTGCCAGCAGACTACGGGCCGATACGGAAGCTTTCTTT.